This T cell receptor beta chain originates from a study of CD8 T cells in Susac syndrome. The CDR3 contains 14 residues. The V end lost 7 bases, the J end lost 1 base, and 11 bases lay between the germline ends. Germline lookup yields CDR1 MNHEY and CDR2 SVGEGT. Comment on this clonotype: What it recognizes is unknown.

Sequencing of TCR beta drew on CD8+ and CD4+ T cells from blood. Study-wide findings and caveats: Clonal expansion was present among Susac CD8+ cells. This expansion reached its peak in TEMRA cells and in active patients.

RNA totalling about 0.45 to 1 ug underwent reverse transcription with random hexamers. Amplification of TCR beta CDR3 used immunoSEQ multiplex PCR across 54 Vbeta and 13 Jbeta. TCRdb reprocessed the immunoSEQ multiplex PCR reads with MiXCR, giving one entry per CDR3 protein. In the table there are 92,000 or so distinct CDR3 sequences, around 96% of which are singletons. This sequence joins TRBV6-2 or TRBV6-3 and TRBJ1-5; D is undetermined. What was sequenced was CD8+ T cells from PBMCs. The receptor's source is a human donor with Susac syndrome. This CDR3 reads CASTRPRSNQPQHF. The CDR3 bases are TGTGCCAGCACGAGGCCCCGGAGCAATCAGCCCCAGCATTTT.